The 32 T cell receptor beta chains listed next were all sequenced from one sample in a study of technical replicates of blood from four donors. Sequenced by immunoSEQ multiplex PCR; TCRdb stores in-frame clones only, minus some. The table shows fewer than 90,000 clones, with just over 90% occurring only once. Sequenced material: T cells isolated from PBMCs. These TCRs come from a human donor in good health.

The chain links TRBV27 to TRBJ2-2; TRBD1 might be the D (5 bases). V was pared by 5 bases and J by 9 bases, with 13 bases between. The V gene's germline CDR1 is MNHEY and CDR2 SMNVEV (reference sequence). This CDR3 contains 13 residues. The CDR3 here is CASSPVGVRELFF. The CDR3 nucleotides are TGTGCCAGCAGTCCCGTAGGGGTGCGGGAGCTGTTTTTT.

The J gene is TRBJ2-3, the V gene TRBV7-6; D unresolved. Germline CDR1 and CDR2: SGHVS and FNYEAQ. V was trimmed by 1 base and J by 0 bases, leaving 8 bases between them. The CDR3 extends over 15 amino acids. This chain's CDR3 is CASSLVFGSTDTQYF. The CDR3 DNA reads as TGTGCCAGCAGCTTAGTCTTCGGGAGCACAGATACGCAGTATTTT.

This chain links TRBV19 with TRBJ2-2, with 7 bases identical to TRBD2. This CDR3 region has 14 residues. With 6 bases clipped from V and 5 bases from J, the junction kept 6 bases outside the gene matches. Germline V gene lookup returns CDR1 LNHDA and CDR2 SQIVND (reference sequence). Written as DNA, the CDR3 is TGTGCCAGTAGGTGGGGGGGGATTACCGGGGAGCTGTTTTTT. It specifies CASRWGGITGELFF.

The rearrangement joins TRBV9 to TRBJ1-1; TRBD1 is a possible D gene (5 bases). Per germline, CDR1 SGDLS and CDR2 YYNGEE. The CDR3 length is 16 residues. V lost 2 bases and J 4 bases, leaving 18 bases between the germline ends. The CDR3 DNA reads TGTGCCAGCAGCGTTACTTCGTCAGGGAGGGGCACTGAAGCTTTCTTT. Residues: CASSVTSSGRGTEAFF.

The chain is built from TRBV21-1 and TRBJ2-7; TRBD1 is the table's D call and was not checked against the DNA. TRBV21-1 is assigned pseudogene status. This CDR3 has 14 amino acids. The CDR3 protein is CASGQFLEKFPQYF. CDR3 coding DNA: TGTGCCAGCGGACAGTTTTTAGAGAAGTTTCCGCAGTACTTC.

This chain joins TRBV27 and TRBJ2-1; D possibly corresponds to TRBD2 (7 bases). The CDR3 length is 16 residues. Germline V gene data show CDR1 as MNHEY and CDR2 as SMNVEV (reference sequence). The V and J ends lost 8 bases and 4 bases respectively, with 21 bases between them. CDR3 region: CASLLWGGRRYNEQFF. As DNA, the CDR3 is TGTGCCAGCCTCCTTTGGGGGGGGCGTCGGTACAATGAGCAGTTCTTC.

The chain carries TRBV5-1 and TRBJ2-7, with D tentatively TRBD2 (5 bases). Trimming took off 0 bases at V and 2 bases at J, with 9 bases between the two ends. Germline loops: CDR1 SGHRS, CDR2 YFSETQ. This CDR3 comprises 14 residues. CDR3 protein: CASSLGELTYEQYF. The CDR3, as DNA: TGCGCCAGCAGCTTGGGGGAGCTCACCTACGAGCAGTACTTC.

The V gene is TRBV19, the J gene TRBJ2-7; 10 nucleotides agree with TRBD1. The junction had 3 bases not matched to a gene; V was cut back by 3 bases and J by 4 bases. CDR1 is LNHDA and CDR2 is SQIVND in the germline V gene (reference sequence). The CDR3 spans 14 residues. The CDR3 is CASSMRQGAYEQYF. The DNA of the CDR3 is TGTGCCAGTAGTATGAGACAGGGGGCTTACGAGCAGTACTTC.

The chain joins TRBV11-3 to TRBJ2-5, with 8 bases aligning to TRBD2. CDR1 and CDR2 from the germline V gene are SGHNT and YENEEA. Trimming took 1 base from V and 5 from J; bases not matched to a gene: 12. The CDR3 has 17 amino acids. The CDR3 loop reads CASSLGGWRGAEETQYF. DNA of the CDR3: TGTGCCAGCAGCTTAGGGGGATGGCGGGGGGCAGAGGAGACCCAGTACTTC.

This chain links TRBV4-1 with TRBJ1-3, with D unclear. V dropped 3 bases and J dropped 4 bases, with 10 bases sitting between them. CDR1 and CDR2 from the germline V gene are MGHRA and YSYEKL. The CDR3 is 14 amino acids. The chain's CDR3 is CASSQILKGNTIYF. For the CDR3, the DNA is TGCGCCAGCAGCCAGATACTAAAGGGAAACACCATATATTTT.

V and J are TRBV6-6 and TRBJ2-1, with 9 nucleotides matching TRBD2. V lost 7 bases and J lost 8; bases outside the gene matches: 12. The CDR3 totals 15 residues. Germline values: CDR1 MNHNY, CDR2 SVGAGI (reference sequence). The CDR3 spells CASTLGGGAFDEQFF. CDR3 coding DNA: TGTGCCAGCACGCTCGGCGGGGGGGCCTTCGATGAGCAGTTCTTC.

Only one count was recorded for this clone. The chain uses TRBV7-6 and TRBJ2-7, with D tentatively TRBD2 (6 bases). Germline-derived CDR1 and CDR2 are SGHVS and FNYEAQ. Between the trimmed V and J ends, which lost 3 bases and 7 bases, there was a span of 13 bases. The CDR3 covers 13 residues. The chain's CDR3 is CASSFSSAGEQYF. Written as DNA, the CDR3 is TGTGCCAGCAGCTTCTCTTCGGCGGGGGAGCAGTACTTC.

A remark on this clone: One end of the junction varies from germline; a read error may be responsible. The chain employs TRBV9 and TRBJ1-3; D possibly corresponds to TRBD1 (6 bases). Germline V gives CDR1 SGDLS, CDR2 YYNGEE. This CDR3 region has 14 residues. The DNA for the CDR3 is TGTGCCAGCAGCGGCAGGGGTTCTGGGAACACCATATATTTT. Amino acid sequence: CASSGRGSGNTIYF.

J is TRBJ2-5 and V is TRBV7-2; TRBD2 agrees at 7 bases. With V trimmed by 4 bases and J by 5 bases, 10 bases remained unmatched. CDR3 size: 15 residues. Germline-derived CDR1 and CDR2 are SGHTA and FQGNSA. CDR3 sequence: CASSSRAGRGETQYF. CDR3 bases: TGTGCCAGCAGCTCTAGAGCGGGGCGAGGGGAGACCCAGTACTTC.

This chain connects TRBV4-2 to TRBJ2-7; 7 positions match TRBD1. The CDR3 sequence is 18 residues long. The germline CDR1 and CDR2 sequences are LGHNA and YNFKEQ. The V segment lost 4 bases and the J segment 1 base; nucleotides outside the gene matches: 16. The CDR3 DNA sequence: TGTGCCAGCAGCCGAGCAGCCTCGGTGGGACAGTTTTCCTACGAGCAGTACTTC. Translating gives CASSRAASVGQFSYEQYF.

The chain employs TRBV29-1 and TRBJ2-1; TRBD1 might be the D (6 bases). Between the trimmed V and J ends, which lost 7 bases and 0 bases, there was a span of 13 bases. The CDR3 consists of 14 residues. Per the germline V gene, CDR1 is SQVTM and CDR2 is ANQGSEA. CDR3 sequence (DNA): TGCAGCGCCGATACAGGGAGCTCCTACAATGAGCAGTTCTTC. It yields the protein CSADTGSSYNEQFF.

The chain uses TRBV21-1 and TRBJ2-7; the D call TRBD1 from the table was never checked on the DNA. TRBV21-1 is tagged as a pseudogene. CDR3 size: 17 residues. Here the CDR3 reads CASSKTDNGTVSYEQYF. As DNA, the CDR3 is TGTGCCAGCAGCAAAACCGACAATGGGACAGTCTCCTACGAGCAGTACTTC.

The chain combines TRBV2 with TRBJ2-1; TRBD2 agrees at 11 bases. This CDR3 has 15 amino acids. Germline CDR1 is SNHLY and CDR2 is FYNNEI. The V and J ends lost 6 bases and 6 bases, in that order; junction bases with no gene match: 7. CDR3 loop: CASSWDSGGANEQFF. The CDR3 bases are TGTGCCAGCAGCTGGGATAGCGGGGGGGCCAATGAGCAGTTCTTC.

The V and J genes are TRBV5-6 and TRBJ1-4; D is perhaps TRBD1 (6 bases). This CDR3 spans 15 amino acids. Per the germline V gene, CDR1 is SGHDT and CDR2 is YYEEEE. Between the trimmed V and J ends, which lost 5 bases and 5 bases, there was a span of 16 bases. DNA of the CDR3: TGTGCCAGCAGGCTTAGACAGGCGCAAAATGAAAAACTGTTTTTT. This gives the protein CASRLRQAQNEKLFF.

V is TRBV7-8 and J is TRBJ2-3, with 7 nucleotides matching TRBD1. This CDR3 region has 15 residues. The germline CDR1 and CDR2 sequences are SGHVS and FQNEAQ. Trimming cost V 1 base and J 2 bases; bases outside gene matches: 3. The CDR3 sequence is CASSLGTGDTDTQYF. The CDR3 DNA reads TGTGCCAGCAGCTTAGGAACAGGGGACACAGATACGCAGTATTTT.

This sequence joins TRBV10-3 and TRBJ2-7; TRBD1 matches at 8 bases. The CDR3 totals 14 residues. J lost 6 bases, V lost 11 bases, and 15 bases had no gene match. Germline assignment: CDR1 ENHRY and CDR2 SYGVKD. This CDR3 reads CAGSRTGTGGEQYF. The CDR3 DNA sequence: TGTGCCGGATCACGAACCGGGACAGGCGGCGAGCAGTACTTC.

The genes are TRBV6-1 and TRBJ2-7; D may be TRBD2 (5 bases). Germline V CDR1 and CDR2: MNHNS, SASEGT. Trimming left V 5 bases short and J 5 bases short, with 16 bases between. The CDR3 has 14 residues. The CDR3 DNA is TGTGCCAGCAGTCAGGCCTTAGCGCTGGACGAGCAGTACTTC. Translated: CASSQALALDEQYF.

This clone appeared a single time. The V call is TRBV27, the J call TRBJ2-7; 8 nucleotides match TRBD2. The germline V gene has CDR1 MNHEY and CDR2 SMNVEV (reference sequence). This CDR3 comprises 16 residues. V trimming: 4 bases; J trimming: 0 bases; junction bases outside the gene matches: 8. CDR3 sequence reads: CASSSPTGGGSYEQYF. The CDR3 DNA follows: TGTGCCAGCAGTTCCCCCACGGGAGGGGGCTCCTACGAGCAGTACTTC.

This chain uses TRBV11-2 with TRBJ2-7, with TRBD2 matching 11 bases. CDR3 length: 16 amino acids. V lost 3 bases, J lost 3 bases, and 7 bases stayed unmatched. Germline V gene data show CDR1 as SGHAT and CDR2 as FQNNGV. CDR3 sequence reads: CASSLESGTSGYEQYF. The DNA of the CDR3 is TGTGCCAGCAGCTTGGAATCCGGGACTAGCGGCTACGAGCAGTACTTC.

CDR3: CASSLATAGGTDTQYF. CDR3 coding DNA: TGCGCCAGCAGCTTGGCCACGGCAGGGGGCACAGATACGCAGTATTTT. The chain couples TRBV5-1 to TRBJ2-3; the D gene is possibly TRBD1 (6 bases). Germline-derived CDR1 and CDR2 are SGHRS and YFSETQ. Trimming shortened V by 0 bases and J by 1 base, and 12 bases separated the two germline ends. This CDR3 has 16 amino acids.

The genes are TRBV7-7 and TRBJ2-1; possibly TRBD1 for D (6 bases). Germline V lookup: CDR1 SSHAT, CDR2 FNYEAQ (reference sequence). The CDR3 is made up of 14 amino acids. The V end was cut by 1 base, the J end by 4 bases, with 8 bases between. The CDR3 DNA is TGTGCCAGCAGCTTAGGGACAGAATACAATGAGCAGTTCTTC. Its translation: CASSLGTEYNEQFF.

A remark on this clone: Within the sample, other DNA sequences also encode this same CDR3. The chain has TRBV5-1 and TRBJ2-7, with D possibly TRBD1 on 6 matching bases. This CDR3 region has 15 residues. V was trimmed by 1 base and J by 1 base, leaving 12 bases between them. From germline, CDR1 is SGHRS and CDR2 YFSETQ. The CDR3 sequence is CASSLSQGRSYEQYF. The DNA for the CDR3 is TGCGCCAGCAGCTTGAGCCAGGGGAGATCCTACGAGCAGTACTTC.

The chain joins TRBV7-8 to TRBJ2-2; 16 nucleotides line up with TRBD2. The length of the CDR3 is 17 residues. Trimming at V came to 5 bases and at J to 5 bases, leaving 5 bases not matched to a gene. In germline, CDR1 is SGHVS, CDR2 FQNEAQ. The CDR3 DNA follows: TGTGCCAGCAGCGCGGGACTAGCGGGAGGGCGGACCGGGGAGCTGTTTTTT. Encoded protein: CASSAGLAGGRTGELFF.

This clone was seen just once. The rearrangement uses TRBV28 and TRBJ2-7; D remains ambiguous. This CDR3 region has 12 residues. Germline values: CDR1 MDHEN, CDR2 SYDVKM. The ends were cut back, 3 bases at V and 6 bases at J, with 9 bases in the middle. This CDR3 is CASSFRVSEQYF. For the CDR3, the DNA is TGTGCCAGCAGTTTCCGGGTTAGCGAGCAGTACTTC.

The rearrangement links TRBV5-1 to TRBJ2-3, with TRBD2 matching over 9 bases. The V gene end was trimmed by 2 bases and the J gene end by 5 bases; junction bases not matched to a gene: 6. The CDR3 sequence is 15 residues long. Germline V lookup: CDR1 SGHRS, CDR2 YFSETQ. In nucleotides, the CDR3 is TGCGCCAGCAGCTTTCGCGGGGGGGCCGGAGATACGCAGTATTTT. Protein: CASSFRGGAGDTQYF.

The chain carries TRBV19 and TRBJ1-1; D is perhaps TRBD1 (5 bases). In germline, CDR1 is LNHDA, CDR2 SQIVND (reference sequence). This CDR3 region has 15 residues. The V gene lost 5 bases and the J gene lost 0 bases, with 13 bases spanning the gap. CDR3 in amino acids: CASSLGYRLNTEAFF. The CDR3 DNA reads TGTGCCAGTAGTCTGGGGTACAGGTTGAACACTGAAGCTTTCTTT.

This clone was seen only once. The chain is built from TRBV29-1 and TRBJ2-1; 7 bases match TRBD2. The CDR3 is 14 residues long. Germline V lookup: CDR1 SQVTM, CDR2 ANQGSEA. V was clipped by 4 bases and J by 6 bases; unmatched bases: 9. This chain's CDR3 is CSVGRLARGNEQFF. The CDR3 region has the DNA TGCAGCGTTGGTAGACTAGCACGGGGCAATGAGCAGTTCTTC.